This TCR beta chain was sequenced during a study of T cells in Graves' hyperthyroidism and ophthalmopathy. As concerns this clonotype: The antigen is not known.

V was cut by 1 base and J by 8 bases, with 6 bases left in between. The CDR3 sequence is 11 residues long. Germline V CDR1 and CDR2: SGHRS, YFSETQ. Notes on the study in general: In blood, most of the thyroid clonotypes expanded above 0.001 were also present. A median approximately 6.5 months before onset, the model predicted ophthalmopathy.

It was RNA transcripts that yielded the amplified TCR beta CDR3 regions. HTBI primers were the set used in a first-round RT-PCR of the TCR CDR3. One entry per CDR3 protein, called by TCRdb with MiXCR from the multiplex PCR reads. The table has around 620,000 distinct CDR3 sequences, about 45% seen once. The clonotype comes from an adult woman with Graves' disease, either hyperthyroidism or ophthalmopathy (not recorded which). The sample was peripheral blood or thyroid tissue (not recorded which). The chain combines TRBV5-1 with TRBJ1-2; D ambiguous. CDR3 protein: CASSLIGGYTF. CDR3 nucleotides: TGCGCCAGCAGCTTGATAGGAGGCTACACCTTC.